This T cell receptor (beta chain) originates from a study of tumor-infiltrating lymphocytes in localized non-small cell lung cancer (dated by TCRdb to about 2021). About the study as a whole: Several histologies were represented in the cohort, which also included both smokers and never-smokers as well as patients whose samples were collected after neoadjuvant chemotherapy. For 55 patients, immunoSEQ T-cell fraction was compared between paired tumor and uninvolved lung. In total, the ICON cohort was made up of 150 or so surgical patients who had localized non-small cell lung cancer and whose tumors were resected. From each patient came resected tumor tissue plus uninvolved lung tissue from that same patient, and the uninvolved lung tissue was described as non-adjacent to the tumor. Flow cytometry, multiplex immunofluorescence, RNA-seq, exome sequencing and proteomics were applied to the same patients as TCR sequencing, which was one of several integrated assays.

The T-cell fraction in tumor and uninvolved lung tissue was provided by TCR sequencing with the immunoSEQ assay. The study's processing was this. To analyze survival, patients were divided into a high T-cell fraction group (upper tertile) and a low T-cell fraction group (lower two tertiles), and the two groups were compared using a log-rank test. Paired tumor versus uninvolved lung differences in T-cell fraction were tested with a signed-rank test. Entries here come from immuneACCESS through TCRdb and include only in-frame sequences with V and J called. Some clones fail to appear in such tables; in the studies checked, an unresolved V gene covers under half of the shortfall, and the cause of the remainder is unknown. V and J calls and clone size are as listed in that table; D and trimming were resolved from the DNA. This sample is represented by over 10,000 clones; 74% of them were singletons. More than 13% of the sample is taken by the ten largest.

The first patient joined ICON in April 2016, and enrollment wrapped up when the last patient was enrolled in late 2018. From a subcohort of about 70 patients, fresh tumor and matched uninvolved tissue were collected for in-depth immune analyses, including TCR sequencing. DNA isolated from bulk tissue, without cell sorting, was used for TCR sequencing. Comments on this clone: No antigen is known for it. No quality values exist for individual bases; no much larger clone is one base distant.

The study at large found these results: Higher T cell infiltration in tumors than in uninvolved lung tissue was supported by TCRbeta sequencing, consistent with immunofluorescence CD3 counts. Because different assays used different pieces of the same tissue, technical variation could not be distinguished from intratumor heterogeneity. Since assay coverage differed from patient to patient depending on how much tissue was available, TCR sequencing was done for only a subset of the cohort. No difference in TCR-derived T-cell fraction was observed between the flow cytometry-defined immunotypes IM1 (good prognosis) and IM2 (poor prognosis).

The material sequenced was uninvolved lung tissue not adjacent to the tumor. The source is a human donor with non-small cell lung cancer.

The DNA sequence is given as TGCGCCAGCAGCTTGGTAACAGGAACTAATGAAAAACTGTTTTTT. Its protein reads: CASSLVTGTNEKLFF. The V and J genes are TRBV5-1 and TRBJ1-4; the D gene is perhaps TRBD1, on 5 matching bases. For CDR1 and CDR2, the germline V gene lists SGHRS and YFSETQ. A distance of 7 bases separates the germline ends of V and J, which lose 0 bases and 1 base respectively. Inclusive of the bounding cysteine and phenylalanine, the CDR3 is 15 residues long. Only the CDR3 part of the read is kept: 45 bases, read in frame from the first base.